The clone carrying this T cell receptor beta chain was counted between two and nine times. This sample is drawn from a study of T cells after yellow fever vaccination. Each CDR3 protein is one row after TCRdb ran MiXCR on the 5' RACE reads. The top ten hold approximately 16% of the sample, which has about 330,000 distinct CDR3 sequences, 8.1% seen once. The germline V and J ends were trimmed by 4 bases and 8 bases, with 14 bases remaining between them. The CDR3 length is 13 residues. Germline V gives CDR1 KGHSH, CDR2 LQKENI. The sequence was collected from a young man who received the YFV17D yellow fever vaccine. The V call is TRBV18, the J call TRBJ1-2, with D tentatively TRBD1 (5 bases). Sequenced here: PBMCs, sampled 45 days after the first yellow fever vaccination. CDR3 DNA sequence: TGTGCCAGCTCACAGGATGAGGGGTCGGGCTACACCTTC. Amino acid sequence: CASSQDEGSGYTF.